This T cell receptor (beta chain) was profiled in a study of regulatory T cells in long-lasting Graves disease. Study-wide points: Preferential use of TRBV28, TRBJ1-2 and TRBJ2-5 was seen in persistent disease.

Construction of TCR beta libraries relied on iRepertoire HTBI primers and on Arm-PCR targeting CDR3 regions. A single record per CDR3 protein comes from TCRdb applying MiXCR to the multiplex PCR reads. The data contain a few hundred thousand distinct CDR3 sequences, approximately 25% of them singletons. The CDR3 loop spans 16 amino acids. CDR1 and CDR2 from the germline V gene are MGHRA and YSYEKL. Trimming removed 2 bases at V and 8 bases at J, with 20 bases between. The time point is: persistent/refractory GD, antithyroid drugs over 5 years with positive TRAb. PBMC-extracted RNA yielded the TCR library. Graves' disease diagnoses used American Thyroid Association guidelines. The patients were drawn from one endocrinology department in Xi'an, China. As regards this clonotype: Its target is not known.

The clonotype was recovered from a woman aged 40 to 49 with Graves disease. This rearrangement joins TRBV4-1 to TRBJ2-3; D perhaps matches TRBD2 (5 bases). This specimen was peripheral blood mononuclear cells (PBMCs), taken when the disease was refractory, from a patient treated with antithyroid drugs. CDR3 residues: CASSQLIAQTAGTQYF. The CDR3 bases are TGCGCCAGCAGCCAACTCATCGCGCAGACGGCGGGTACGCAGTATTTT.